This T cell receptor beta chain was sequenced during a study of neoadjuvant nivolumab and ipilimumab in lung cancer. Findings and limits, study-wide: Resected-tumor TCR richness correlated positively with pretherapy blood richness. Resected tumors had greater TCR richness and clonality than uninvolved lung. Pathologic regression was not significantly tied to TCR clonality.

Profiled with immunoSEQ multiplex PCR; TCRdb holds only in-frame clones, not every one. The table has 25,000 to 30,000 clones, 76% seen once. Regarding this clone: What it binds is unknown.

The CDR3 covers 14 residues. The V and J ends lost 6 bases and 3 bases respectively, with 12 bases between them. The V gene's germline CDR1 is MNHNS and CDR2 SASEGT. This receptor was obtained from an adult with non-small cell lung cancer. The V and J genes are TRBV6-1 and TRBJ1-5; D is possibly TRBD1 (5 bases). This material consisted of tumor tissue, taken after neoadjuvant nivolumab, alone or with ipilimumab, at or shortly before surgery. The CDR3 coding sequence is TGTGCCAGCAGCGTGACAGCCGTCAATCAGCCCCAGCATTTT. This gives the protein CASSVTAVNQPQHF.